Listed here are 12 T cell receptor beta chains from one sample, sequenced in a study of T cells in Graves' hyperthyroidism and ophthalmopathy. It was RNA transcripts that yielded the amplified TCR beta CDR3 regions. HTBI primers were the set used in a first-round RT-PCR of the TCR CDR3. Each CDR3 protein gets one entry after TCRdb re-called the multiplex PCR reads with MiXCR. This sample yields about 260,000 distinct CDR3 sequences, of which under 30% are seen a single time; around 28% belongs to the top ten. The sequenced sample consisted of blood. The receptors were gathered from a man in his forties or fifties with Graves' hyperthyroidism that later progressed to Graves' ophthalmopathy.

This chain joins TRBV6-2 or TRBV6-3 and TRBJ2-7, with D possibly being TRBD1 (5 bases). The CDR3 is 14 residues long. Germline CDR1 reads MNHEY; CDR2 reads SVGEGT. Trimming took 5 bases from V and 2 from J, leaving 13 bases between them. CDR3 DNA: TGTGCCAGCAGTCTTGGGGCTATAGCCTACGAGCAGTACTTC. The encoded protein is CASSLGAIAYEQYF.

In this sample, this clonotype turned up many times. This rearrangement joins TRBV20-1 to TRBJ2-7; 10 bases map to TRBD2. V gave up 5 bases and J gave up 0 bases; unmatched junction bases: 4. The CDR3 has 14 residues. From germline, CDR1 is DFQATT and CDR2 SNEGSKA (reference sequence). The CDR3: CSAWTSGISYEQYF. DNA for the CDR3: TGCAGTGCTTGGACTAGCGGAATCTCCTACGAGCAGTACTTC.

This clonotype was seen more than once but under ten times. CDR3 coding DNA: TGTGCCAGCAGTGTCGGACCTACAGCCTCCTACGAGCAGTACTTC. Its translation: CASSVGPTASYEQYF. The chain links TRBV6-1 to TRBJ2-7; D not certain. This CDR3 has 15 amino acids. Germline lookup yields CDR1 MNHNS and CDR2 SASEGT. V lost 4 bases, J lost 0 bases, and 13 bases lay in between.

This clonotype was seen at least ten times. The chain uses TRBV18 and TRBJ2-4; 11 positions agree with TRBD2. This CDR3 contains 18 residues. The V segment lost 3 bases and the J segment 2 bases; nucleotides outside the gene matches: 9. Germline CDR1 KGHSH, CDR2 LQKENI. The chain's CDR3 is CASSPNSGRAGSKNIQYF. The CDR3 nucleotides are TGTGCCAGCTCACCTAATAGCGGGAGGGCCGGGTCCAAAAACATTCAGTACTTC. The whole variable domain, remainder taken from reference TRBV18 and TRBJ2-4, is NAGVMQNPRHLVRRRGQEARLRCSPMKGHSHVYWYRQLPEEGLKFMVYLQKENIIDESGMPKERFSAEFPKEGPSILRIQQVVRGDSAAYFCASSPNSGRAGSKNIQYFGAGTRLSVL.

This clonotype appeared many times. The chain couples TRBV7-3 to TRBJ1-1; D is perhaps TRBD1 (5 bases). The germline CDR1 and CDR2 sequences are SGHTA and FQGTGA. The CDR3 contains 13 residues. Trimming took off 2 bases at V and 4 bases at J, with 8 bases between the two ends. The CDR3 reads CASSLQGTTEAFF. As DNA, the CDR3 is TGTGCCAGCAGCTTACAGGGAACCACTGAAGCTTTCTTT.

This chain uses TRBV7-4 with TRBJ1-2, with 9 bases lining up with TRBD1. J lost 3 bases, V lost 5 bases, and 4 bases had no gene match. The CDR3 is made up of 14 amino acids. The germline V gene encodes CDR1 SGHVT and CDR2 SQSDAQ. The CDR3 spells CASSNRGPDYGYTF. In nucleotides, the CDR3 is TGTGCCAGCAGCAACAGGGGGCCCGACTATGGCTACACCTTC.

The CDR3 spells CASSQGGADFYEQYF. CDR3 bases: TGTGCCAGCAGTCAAGGGGGCGCCGATTTCTACGAGCAGTACTTC. The V and J genes are TRBV28 and TRBJ2-7; 7 bases align to TRBD1. CDR1 is MDHEN and CDR2 is SYDVKM in the germline V gene. J was trimmed by 3 bases and V by 5 bases; bases with no gene match: 10. CDR3 length equals 15 residues.

In this sample, this clonotype turned up many times. The rearrangement links TRBV5-1 to TRBJ2-5; no firm D call. The CDR3 runs to 13 residues. CDR1 is SGHRS and CDR2 is YFSETQ in the germline V gene. V lost 0 bases, J lost 9 bases, and 12 bases lay in between. CDR3 protein: CASSLGPQAPQYF. As DNA, the CDR3 is TGCGCCAGCAGCTTGGGGCCCCAGGCACCCCAGTACTTC.

There are a few counts of this clonotype. A much more abundant neighbour one base away suggests this may be a read error. This chain joins TRBV30 and TRBJ1-1; tentatively, D is TRBD1 (5 bases). Trimming removed 1 base at V and 8 bases at J, with 14 bases between. The CDR3 spans 13 residues. The V gene's germline CDR1 is GTSNPN and CDR2 SVGIG (reference sequence). CDR3 nucleotides: TGTGCCTGGAGTGCCAGGGCCAAGCAGGAAGCTTTCTTT. Its protein product is CAWSARAKQEAFF. Based on the CDR3 plus reference TRBV30 and TRBJ1-1, the full variable domain is SQTIHQWPATLVQPVGSPLSLECTVEGTSNPNLYWYRQAAGRGLQLLFYSVGIGQISSEVPQNLSASRPQDRQFILSSKKLLLSDSGFYLCAWSARAKQEAFFGQGTRLTVV.

The sample holds many counts of this clonotype. The chain recombines TRBV7-2 with TRBJ2-7, with 11 bases lining up with TRBD2. This CDR3 spans 19 amino acids. Germline CDR1 is SGHTA and CDR2 is FQGNSA. V lost 1 base to trimming and J lost 5 bases; unmatched junction nucleotides: 16. The DNA for the CDR3 is TGTGCCAGCAGCTTAGGAGGGGGGCTAGCGGGAGGATGGTCCAACGAGCAGTACTTC. Translating it yields CASSLGGGLAGGWSNEQYF. The full variable domain, with the rest looked up from reference TRBV7-2 and TRBJ2-7, is GAGVSQSPSNKVTEKGKDVELRCDPISGHTALYWYRQSLGQGLEFLIYFQGNSAPDKSGLPSDRFSAERTGGSVSTLTIQRTQQEDSAVYLCASSLGGGLAGGWSNEQYFGPGTRLTVT.

This clonotype was detected ten times or more. The gene calls are TRBV5-1 and TRBJ1-1; D gene unclear. The germline gives CDR1 SGHRS, CDR2 YFSETQ. V lost 4 bases, J lost 0 bases, and 13 bases lay in between. CDR3 length equals 15 residues. For the CDR3, the DNA is TGCGCCAGCAGCATCTGGGGAGGGTTGAACACTGAAGCTTTCTTT. The encoded protein is CASSIWGGLNTEAFF.

This clonotype was picked up many times. The rearrangement uses TRBV7-2 and TRBJ1-3; 7 bases are a match to TRBD1. This CDR3 is built from 15 residues. The V gene end was trimmed by 3 bases and the J gene end by 4 bases; junction bases not matched to a gene: 6. The germline V gene has CDR1 SGHTA and CDR2 FQGNSA. The CDR3, as DNA: TGTGCCAGCAGCTTCGACAGGGAATTCGGAAACACCATATATTTT. Protein: CASSFDREFGNTIYF.